These 8 T cell receptor beta chains were sequenced from one sample in a study of blood T cell repertoires in COVID-19. Here immunoSEQ multiplex PCR was the method, and the copy in TCRdb shows in-frame clones only, minus some. Among some 270,000 clones listed, 80% to 90% were seen once. The source material was PBMCs or T cells enriched from blood (not recorded which). The receptors come from a young woman who had recovered from COVID-19.

The chain uses TRBV13 and TRBJ1-1; the D gene is possibly TRBD1 (5 bases). The V and J ends lost 5 bases and 3 bases respectively, with 19 bases between them. The CDR3 totals 16 residues. Germline V gives CDR1 PRHDT, CDR2 FYEKMQ (reference sequence). The chain's CDR3 is CASSPRTSLGYTEAFF. Written as DNA, the CDR3 is TGTGCCAGCAGCCCGCGGACATCCCTCGGGTACACTGAAGCTTTCTTT.

V and J are TRBV29-1 and TRBJ1-1; D ambiguous. Between the trimmed V and J ends, which lost 6 bases and 9 bases, there was a span of 17 bases. Germline V gives CDR1 SQVTM, CDR2 ANQGSEA. This CDR3 has 12 amino acids. CDR3 sequence: CSVHISRAQAFF. DNA of the CDR3: TGCAGCGTCCACATCTCGAGGGCTCAAGCTTTCTTT. Using reference TRBV29-1 and TRBJ1-1 for the parts outside the CDR3, the full variable domain is SAVISQKPSRDICQRGTSLTIQCQVDSQVTMMFWYRQQPGQSLTLIATANQGSEATYESGFVIDKFPISRPNLTFSTLTVSNMSPEDSSIYLCSVHISRAQAFFGQGTRLTVV.

This clone was observed a few times. The CDR3 spells CASTPRWGRGTGNTIYF. The DNA for the CDR3 is TGTGCCAGCACCCCCCGGTGGGGCAGGGGAACTGGAAACACCATATATTTT. The rearrangement uses TRBV7-6 and TRBJ1-3, with a weak D call TRBD1 (6 bases). The CDR3 contains 17 residues. V lost 7 bases and J lost 2, with 21 bases in between. Germline values: CDR1 SGHVS, CDR2 FNYEAQ.

This chain links TRBV19 with TRBJ2-3; weak D call: TRBD2 (6 bases). Germline V CDR1 and CDR2: LNHDA, SQIVND (reference sequence). V lost 1 base to trimming and J lost 2 bases, with 10 bases between them. This CDR3 spans 15 amino acids. This chain's CDR3 is CASSIVAANTDTQYF. CDR3 DNA: TGTGCCAGTAGTATAGTAGCGGCGAACACAGATACGCAGTATTTT.

This sequence joins TRBV28 and TRBJ1-2; TRBD1 matches at 8 bases. This CDR3 spans 15 amino acids. CDR1 and CDR2 (germline): MDHEN, SYDVKM. J gave up 5 bases and V 6 bases, and 11 bases lay outside the gene matches. CDR3 sequence (DNA): TGTGCCAGCAGCCTCCAGGGGGCGTCCTTGTATGGCTACACCTTC. Protein sequence: CASSLQGASLYGYTF.

This sequence joins TRBV3-1 (or the pseudogene TRBV3-2) and TRBJ2-7; D is ambiguous. Germline CDR1 is LGHDT and CDR2 is YNNKEL (reference sequence). V dropped 0 bases and J dropped 0 bases, with 9 bases sitting between them. The CDR3 covers 15 residues. CDR3 loop: CASSQEPVSSYEQYF. The CDR3 nucleotides read TGTGCCAGCAGCCAAGAGCCCGTTAGCTCCTACGAGCAGTACTTC.

The CDR3 DNA is TGTGCCAGCAGCTTAGACATCCGAGATACGCAGTATTTT. Its protein is CASSLDIRDTQYF. The chain couples TRBV7-2 to TRBJ2-3; D gene ambiguous. The CDR3 consists of 13 residues. CDR1 SGHTA and CDR2 FQGNSA come from the germline V gene. V lost 1 base to trimming and J lost 5 bases, with 7 bases between them.

This clone was seen a single time. This rearrangement joins TRBV19 to TRBJ1-1; 8 bases fit TRBD1. The V gene end was trimmed by 7 bases and the J gene end by 1 base; junction bases not matched to a gene: 5. Germline V gene sequence: CDR1 LNHDA, CDR2 SQIVND (reference sequence). The CDR3 covers 14 residues. The CDR3 here is CASKDRVENTEAFF. Here the CDR3 DNA reads TGTGCCAGTAAGGACAGGGTAGAGAACACTGAAGCTTTCTTT.